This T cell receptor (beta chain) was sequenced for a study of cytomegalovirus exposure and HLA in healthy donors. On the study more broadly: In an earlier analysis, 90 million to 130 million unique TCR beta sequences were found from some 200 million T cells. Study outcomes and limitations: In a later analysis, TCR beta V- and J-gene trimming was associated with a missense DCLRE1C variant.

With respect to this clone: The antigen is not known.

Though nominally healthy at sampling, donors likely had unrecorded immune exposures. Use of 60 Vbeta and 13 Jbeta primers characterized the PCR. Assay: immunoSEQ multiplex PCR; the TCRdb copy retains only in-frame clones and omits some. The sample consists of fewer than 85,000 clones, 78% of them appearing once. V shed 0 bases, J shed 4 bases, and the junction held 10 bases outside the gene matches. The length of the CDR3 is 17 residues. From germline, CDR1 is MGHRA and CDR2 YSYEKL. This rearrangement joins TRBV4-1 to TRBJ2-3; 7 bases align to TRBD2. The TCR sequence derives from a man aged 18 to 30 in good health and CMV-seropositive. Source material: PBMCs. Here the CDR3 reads CASSQEGAGSFADTQYF. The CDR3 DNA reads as TGCGCCAGCAGCCAAGAAGGAGCGGGGTCGTTCGCAGATACGCAGTATTTT.